The entry that follows covers one TCR beta chain sequence. Its antigen is as yet unknown. The sample has other DNA sequences that encode this CDR3 too. PCR primers comprised 60 Vbeta and 13 Jbeta primers. The assay was immunoSEQ multiplex PCR, and TCRdb's table has in-frame clones only and misses some. The table shows about 150,000 clones, with 84% occurring only once. Germline lookup yields CDR1 SGHNT and CDR2 YYREEE (reference sequence). The CDR3 runs to 15 residues. V lost 0 bases to trimming and J lost 7 bases; unmatched junction nucleotides: 0. The sample is drawn from a study of cytomegalovirus exposure and HLA in healthy donors. Across the whole study: Prior work identified 120 million or so unique TCR beta sequences in approximately 200 million T cells. Whole-study findings and limits: Among the most significant clusters, several appeared linked to common viral pathogens in a later analysis. Cytomegalovirus status was reportedly diagnosed by the classifier with high specificity and sensitivity.

The sequence was collected from a boy between 2 and 10 years old in good health and CMV-seronegative. The sample taken for sequencing was PBMCs. J is TRBJ2-1 and V is TRBV5-4, with TRBD2 matching 14 bases. CDR3 nucleotides: TGTGCCAGCAGCTTGGGACTAGCGGGAGGGAATGAGCAGTTCTTC. The encoded protein is CASSLGLAGGNEQFF.